This entry lists 8 T cell receptor beta chains sequenced from one sample in a study of cytomegalovirus exposure and HLA in healthy donors. Use of 60 Vbeta and 13 Jbeta primers characterized the PCR. Sequencing used immunoSEQ multiplex PCR; TCRdb keeps in-frame clones, though not all of them. In the table there are more than 150,000 clones, around 84% of which are singletons. Sequencing was performed on PBMCs. The receptors were sampled from a woman aged 18-30 years in good health and CMV-seronegative.

CDR3 DNA: TGTGCCAGTAGTCTCCGACCGGGACAGGGGGCCGGCAATGAGCAGTTCTTC. Its protein product is CASSLRPGQGAGNEQFF. The rearrangement uses TRBV19 and TRBJ2-1; 12 bases align to TRBD1. The CDR3 contains 17 residues. The V segment lost 5 bases and the J segment 6 bases; nucleotides outside the gene matches: 11. CDR1 LNHDA and CDR2 SQIVND come from the germline V gene (reference sequence).

On this clone itself: Other DNA sequences in this sample translate to the same CDR3. V and J are TRBV18 and TRBJ2-5; 7 bases fit TRBD2. CDR3 length: 12 residues. Germline V gene data show CDR1 as KGHSH and CDR2 as LQKENI. The V segment lost 3 bases and the J segment 5 bases; nucleotides outside the gene matches: 0. The CDR3 coding sequence is TGTGCCAGCTCACCGGGGGGGGAGACCCAGTACTTC. Amino acid sequence: CASSPGGETQYF.

This rearrangement joins TRBV2 to TRBJ2-5; 14 bases fit TRBD2. The V gene end was trimmed by 7 bases and the J gene end by 5 bases; junction bases not matched to a gene: 9. The CDR3 covers 16 residues. The germline V gene has CDR1 SNHLY and CDR2 FYNNEI. CDR3 sequence: CASTRTSGGPRETQYF. The CDR3 DNA sequence: TGTGCCAGCACCAGGACTAGCGGGGGGCCCAGGGAGACCCAGTACTTC.

The chain employs TRBV18 and TRBJ2-1; 7 nucleotides line up with TRBD2. The V gene's germline CDR1 is KGHSH and CDR2 LQKENI. The ends lost 3 bases at V and 8 bases at J; junction bases unmatched: 7. This CDR3 has 14 residues. The CDR3 spells CASSPPRESYEQFF. DNA of the CDR3: TGTGCCAGCTCACCCCCGCGGGAGAGCTATGAGCAGTTCTTC.

The chain is built from TRBV4-2 and TRBJ2-1, with D tentatively TRBD2 (5 bases). CDR1 LGHNA and CDR2 YNFKEQ come from the germline V gene. The CDR3 runs 14 residues. The ends were cut back, 3 bases at V and 6 bases at J, with 12 bases in the middle. The CDR3 protein is CASSQTAEVNEQFF. The CDR3, as DNA: TGTGCCAGCAGCCAGACCGCGGAGGTCAATGAGCAGTTCTTC.

CDR3 residues: CASSPGQDYEQYF. The CDR3 coding sequence is TGTGCCAGCAGCCCGGGACAAGACTACGAGCAGTACTTC. The rearrangement links TRBV28 to TRBJ2-7, with a tentative D call TRBD1 (6 bases). The CDR3 totals 13 residues. Germline V gives CDR1 MDHEN, CDR2 SYDVKM. V was clipped by 6 bases and J by 3 bases, with 12 bases between them.

In nucleotides, the CDR3 is TGTGCCAGCAGGCGGGGATGGAACACCGGGGAGCTGTTTTTT. This codes for CASRRGWNTGELFF. The rearrangement links TRBV6-5 to TRBJ2-2; D perhaps matches TRBD2 (6 bases). The CDR3 has 14 amino acids. V was cut by 6 bases and J by 1 base, with 9 bases left in between. Germline assignment: CDR1 MNHEY and CDR2 SVGAGI.

The chain recombines TRBV30 with TRBJ1-2; D is ambiguous. The CDR3 consists of 14 residues. V was trimmed by 0 bases and J by 4 bases, leaving 12 bases between them. CDR1 GTSNPN and CDR2 SVGIG come from the germline V gene (reference sequence). CDR3: CAWSVLDGIYGYTF. As DNA, the CDR3 is TGTGCCTGGAGTGTACTGGACGGGATCTATGGCTACACCTTC.